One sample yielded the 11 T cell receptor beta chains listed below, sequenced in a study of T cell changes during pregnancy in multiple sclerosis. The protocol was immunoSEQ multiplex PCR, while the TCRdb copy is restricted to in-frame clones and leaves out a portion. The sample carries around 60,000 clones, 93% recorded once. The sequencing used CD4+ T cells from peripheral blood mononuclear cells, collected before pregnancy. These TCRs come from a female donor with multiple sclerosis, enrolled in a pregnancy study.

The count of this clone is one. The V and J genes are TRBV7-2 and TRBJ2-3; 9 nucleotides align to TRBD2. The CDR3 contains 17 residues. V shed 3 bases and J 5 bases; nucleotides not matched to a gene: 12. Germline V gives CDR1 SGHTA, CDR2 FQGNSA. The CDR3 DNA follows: TGTGCCAGCAGCTTCGTCCTAGCGGGACGTTCACTAGATACGCAGTATTTT. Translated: CASSFVLAGRSLDTQYF. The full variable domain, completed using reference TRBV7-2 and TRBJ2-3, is GAGVSQSPSNKVTEKGKDVELRCDPISGHTALYWYRQSLGQGLEFLIYFQGNSAPDKSGLPSDRFSAERTGGSVSTLTIQRTQQEDSAVYLCASSFVLAGRSLDTQYFGPGTRLTVL.

CDR3 protein: CASSLVPFSGYTF. The CDR3 nucleotides are TGTGCCAGCAGCTTAGTCCCGTTTAGTGGCTACACCTTC. V usage is TRBV7-2 and J usage is TRBJ1-2; D not certain. Trimming removed 1 base at V and 7 bases at J, with 10 bases between. The CDR3 loop spans 13 amino acids. Per germline, CDR1 SGHTA and CDR2 FQGNSA. The full variable domain, with the rest looked up from reference TRBV7-2 and TRBJ1-2, is GAGVSQSPSNKVTEKGKDVELRCDPISGHTALYWYRQSLGQGLEFLIYFQGNSAPDKSGLPSDRFSAERTGGSVSTLTIQRTQQEDSAVYLCASSLVPFSGYTFGSGTRLTVV.

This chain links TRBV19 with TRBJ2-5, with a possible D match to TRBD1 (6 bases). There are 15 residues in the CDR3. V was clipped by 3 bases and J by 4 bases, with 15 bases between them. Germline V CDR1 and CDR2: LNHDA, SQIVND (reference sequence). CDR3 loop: CASSMQGRGGETQYF. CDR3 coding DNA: TGTGCCAGTAGTATGCAGGGGCGAGGTGGAGAGACCCAGTACTTC.

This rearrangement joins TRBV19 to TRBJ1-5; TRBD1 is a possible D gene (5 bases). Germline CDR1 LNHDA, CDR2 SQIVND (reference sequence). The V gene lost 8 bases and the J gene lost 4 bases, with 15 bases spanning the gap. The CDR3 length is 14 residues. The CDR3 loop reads CASDRSWANQPQHF. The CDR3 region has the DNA TGTGCCAGTGACAGATCCTGGGCGAATCAGCCCCAGCATTTT. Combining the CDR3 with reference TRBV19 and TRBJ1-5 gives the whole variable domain DGGITQSPKYLFRKEGQNVTLSCEQNLNHDAMYWYRQDPGQGLRLIYYSQIVNDFQKGDIAEGYSVSREKKESFPLTVTSAQKNPTAFYLCASDRSWANQPQHFGDGTRLSIL.

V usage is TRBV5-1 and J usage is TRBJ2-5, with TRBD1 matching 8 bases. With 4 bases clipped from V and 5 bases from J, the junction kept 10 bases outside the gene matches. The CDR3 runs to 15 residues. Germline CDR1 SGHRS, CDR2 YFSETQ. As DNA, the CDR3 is TGCGCCAGCAGCGGGGGGACAGGTTCCTGGGAGACCCAGTACTTC. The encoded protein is CASSGGTGSWETQYF.

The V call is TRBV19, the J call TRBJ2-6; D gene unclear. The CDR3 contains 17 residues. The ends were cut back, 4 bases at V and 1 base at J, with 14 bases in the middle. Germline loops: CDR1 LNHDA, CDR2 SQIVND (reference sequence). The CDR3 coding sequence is TGTGCCAGTAGTAGCCTGTCGACTCTGTCTGGGGCCAACGTCCTGACTTTC. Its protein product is CASSSLSTLSGANVLTF.

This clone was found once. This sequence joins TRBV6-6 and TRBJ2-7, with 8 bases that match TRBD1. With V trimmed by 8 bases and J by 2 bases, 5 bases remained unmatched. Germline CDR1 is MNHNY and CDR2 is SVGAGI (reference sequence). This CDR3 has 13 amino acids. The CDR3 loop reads CASVAGGAYEQYF. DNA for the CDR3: TGTGCCAGCGTAGCAGGGGGCGCCTACGAGCAGTACTTC.

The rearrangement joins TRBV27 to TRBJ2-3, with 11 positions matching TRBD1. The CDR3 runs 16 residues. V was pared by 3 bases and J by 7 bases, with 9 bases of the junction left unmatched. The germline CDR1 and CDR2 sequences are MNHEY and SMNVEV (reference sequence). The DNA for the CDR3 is TGTGCCAGCAGTTTCTACCGGACAGGGGGCTCAAATACGCAGTATTTT. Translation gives CASSFYRTGGSNTQYF.

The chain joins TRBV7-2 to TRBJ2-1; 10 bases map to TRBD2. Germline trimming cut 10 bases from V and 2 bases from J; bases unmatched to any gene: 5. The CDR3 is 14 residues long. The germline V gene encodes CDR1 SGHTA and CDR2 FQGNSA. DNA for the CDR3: TGTGCCACCCAAAGCGGGAGGGCCTACAATGAGCAGTTCTTC. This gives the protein CATQSGRAYNEQFF.

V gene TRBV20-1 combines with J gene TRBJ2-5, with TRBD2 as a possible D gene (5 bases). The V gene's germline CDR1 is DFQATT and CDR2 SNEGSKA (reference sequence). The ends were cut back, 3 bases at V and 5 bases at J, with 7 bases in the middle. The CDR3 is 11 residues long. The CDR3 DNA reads TGCAGTGCTAGGTCGGGGGAGACCCAGTACTTC. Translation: CSARSGETQYF.

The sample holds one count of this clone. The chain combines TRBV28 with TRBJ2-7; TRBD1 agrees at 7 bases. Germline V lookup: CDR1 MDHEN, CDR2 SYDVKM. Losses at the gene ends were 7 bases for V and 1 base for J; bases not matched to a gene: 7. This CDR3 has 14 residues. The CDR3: CASTSGGSSYEQYF. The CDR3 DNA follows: TGTGCCAGCACCTCAGGGGGAAGTTCCTACGAGCAGTACTTC.